This T cell receptor beta chain was obtained from a study of T-cell reconstitution after alpha-beta-depleted transplantation in children. Study-level findings and limits: The study reportedly traced alpha-beta T cells about two months after transplant to several hundred expanded graft clones.

Preparation of the TCRbeta library was carried out with unique molecular identifiers. MiXCR was run by TCRdb on the PCR reads, yielding one entry per CDR3 protein. This table has 500,000 to 750,000 distinct CDR3 sequences, 10% to 15% appearing once. The CDR3 contains 15 residues. V lost 6 bases and J 2 bases, leaving 15 bases between the germline ends. The germline V gene encodes CDR1 SEHNR and CDR2 FQNEAQ (reference sequence). This clonotype was detected many times. What it binds is unknown. V and J are TRBV7-9 and TRBJ2-3, with D maybe TRBD2 (7 bases). Material: PBMCs, mostly from graft donor cells, obtained 360 days after TCRalphabeta/CD19-depleted stem cell transplant. This sequence was found in a male patient between 5 and 17 years old who had a stem cell transplant for acute myeloid leukemia, so the T cells may come from the graft donor. CDR3 loop: CASSQYAGATDTQYF. The DNA of the CDR3 is TGTGCCAGCAGTCAATACGCGGGGGCCACAGATACGCAGTATTTT.